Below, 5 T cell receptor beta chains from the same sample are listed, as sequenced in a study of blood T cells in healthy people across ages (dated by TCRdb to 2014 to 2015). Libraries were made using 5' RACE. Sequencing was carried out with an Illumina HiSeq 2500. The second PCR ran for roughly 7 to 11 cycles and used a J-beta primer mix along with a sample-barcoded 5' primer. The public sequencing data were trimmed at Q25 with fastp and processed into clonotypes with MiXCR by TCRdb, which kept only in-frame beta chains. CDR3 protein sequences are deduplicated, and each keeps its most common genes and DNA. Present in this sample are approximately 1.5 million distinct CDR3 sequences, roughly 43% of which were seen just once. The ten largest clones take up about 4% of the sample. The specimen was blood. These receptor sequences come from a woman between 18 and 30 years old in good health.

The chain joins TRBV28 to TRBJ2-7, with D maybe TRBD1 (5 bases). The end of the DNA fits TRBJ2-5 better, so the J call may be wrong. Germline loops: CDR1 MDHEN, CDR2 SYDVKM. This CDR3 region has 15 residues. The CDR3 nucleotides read TGTGCCAGCAGTTTCGGTAGGGCAGGTGGGGCGACCCAGTACTTC. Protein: CASSFGRAGGATQYF.

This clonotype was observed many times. CDR3 sequence: CASSQPGETEAFF. Written as DNA, the CDR3 is TGCGCCAGCAGCCAACCAGGGGAGACTGAAGCTTTCTTT. The chain has TRBV4-3 and TRBJ1-1, with D maybe TRBD1 (6 bases). This CDR3 has 13 amino acids. Germline V gene data show CDR1 as LGHNA and CDR2 as YSLEER. V gave up 2 bases and J gave up 5 bases, with 9 bases separating them.

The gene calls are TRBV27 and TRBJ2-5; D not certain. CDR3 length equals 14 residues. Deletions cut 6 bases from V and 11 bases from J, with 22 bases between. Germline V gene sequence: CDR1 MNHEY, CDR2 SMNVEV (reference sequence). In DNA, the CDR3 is TGTGCCAGCAGCTTCACCCTCCTTCGCGGAGAGCAGTACTTC. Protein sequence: CASSFTLLRGEQYF.

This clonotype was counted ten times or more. CDR3 sequence reads: CASSFSGEGNQPQHF. The CDR3 DNA reads TGTGCCAGCAGTTTTTCGGGCGAGGGCAATCAGCCCCAGCATTTT. The chain links TRBV12-3 or TRBV12-4 to TRBJ1-5; no clear D. The CDR3 has 15 residues. V dropped 3 bases and J dropped 2 bases, with 11 bases sitting between them.

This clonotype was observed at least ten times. The CDR3 here is CASSFGLAANNEQFF. CDR3 nucleotide sequence: TGTGCCAGCAGCTTCGGACTAGCGGCTAACAATGAGCAGTTCTTC. This chain uses TRBV27 with TRBJ2-1, with TRBD2 matching 10 bases. The V and J ends lost 6 bases and 5 bases, in that order; junction bases with no gene match: 7. Germline CDR1 is MNHEY and CDR2 is SMNVEV (reference sequence). CDR3 size: 15 residues.